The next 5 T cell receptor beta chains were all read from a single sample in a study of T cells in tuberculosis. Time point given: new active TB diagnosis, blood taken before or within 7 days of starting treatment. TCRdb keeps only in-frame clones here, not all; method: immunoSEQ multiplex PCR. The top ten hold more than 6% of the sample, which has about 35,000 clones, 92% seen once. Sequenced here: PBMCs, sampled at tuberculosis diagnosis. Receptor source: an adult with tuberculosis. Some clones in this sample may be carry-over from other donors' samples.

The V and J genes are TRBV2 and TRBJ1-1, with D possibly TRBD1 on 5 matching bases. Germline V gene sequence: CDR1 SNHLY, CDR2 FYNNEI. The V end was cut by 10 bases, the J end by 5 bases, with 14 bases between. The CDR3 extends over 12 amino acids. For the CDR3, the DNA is TGTGCCACCCCCTCAGGGAGGACTGAAGCTTTCTTT. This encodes CATPSGRTEAFF.

This chain's CDR3 is CASSRLARLQETQYF. Written as DNA, the CDR3 is TGTGCCAGCAGCCGCCTCGCCAGGCTCCAAGAGACCCAGTACTTC. This rearrangement joins TRBV7-6 to TRBJ2-5; D is unclear. The ends were cut back, 5 bases at V and 1 base at J, with 14 bases in the middle. Germline CDR1 SGHVS, CDR2 FNYEAQ. The CDR3 length is 15 residues.

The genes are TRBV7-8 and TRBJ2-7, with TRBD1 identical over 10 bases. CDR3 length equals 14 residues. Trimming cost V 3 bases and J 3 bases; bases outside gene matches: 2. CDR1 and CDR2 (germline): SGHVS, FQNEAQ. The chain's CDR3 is CASSFRDRGYEQYF. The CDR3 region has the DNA TGTGCCAGCAGCTTCCGGGACAGGGGCTACGAGCAGTACTTC.

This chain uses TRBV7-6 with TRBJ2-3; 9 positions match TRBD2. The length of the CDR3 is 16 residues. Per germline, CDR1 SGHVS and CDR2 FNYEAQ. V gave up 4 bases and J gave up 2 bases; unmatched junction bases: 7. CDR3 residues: CASSSASGTFTDTQYF. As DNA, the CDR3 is TGTGCCAGCAGCTCGGCTAGCGGGACATTCACAGATACGCAGTATTTT.

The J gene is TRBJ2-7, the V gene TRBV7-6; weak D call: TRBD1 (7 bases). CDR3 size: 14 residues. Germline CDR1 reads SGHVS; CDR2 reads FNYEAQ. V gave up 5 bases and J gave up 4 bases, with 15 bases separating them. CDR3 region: CASSARDSPYEQYF. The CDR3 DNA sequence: TGTGCCAGCAGCGCGCGGGACAGCCCATACGAGCAGTACTTC.